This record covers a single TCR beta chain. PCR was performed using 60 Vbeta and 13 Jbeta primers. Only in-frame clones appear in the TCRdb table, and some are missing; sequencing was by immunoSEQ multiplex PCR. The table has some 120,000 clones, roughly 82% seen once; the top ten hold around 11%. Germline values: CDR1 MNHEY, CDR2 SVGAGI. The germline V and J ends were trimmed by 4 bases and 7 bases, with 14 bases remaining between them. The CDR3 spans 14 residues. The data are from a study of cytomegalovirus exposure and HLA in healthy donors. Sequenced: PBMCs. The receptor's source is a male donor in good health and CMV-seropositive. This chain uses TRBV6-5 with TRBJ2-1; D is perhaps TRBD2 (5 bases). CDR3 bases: TGTGCCAGCAGTTTGCTAGCCCTATCTAATGAGCAGTTCTTC. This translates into CASSLLALSNEQFF.